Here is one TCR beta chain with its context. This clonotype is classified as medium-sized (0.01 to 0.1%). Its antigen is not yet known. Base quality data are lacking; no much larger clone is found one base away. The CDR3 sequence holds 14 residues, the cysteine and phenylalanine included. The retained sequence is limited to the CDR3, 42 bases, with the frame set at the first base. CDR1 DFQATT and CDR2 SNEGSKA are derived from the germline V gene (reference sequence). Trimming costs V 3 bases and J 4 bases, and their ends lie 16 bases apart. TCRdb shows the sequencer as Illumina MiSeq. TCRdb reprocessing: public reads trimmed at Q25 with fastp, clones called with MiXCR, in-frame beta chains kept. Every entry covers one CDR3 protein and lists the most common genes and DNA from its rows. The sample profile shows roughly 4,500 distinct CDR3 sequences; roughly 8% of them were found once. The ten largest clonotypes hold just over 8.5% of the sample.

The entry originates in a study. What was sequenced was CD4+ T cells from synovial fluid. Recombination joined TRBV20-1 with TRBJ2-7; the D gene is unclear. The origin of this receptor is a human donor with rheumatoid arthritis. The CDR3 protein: CSASPKLTVYEQYF. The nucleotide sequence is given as TGCAGTGCTAGCCCTAAACTTACCGTTTACGAGCAGTACTTC.